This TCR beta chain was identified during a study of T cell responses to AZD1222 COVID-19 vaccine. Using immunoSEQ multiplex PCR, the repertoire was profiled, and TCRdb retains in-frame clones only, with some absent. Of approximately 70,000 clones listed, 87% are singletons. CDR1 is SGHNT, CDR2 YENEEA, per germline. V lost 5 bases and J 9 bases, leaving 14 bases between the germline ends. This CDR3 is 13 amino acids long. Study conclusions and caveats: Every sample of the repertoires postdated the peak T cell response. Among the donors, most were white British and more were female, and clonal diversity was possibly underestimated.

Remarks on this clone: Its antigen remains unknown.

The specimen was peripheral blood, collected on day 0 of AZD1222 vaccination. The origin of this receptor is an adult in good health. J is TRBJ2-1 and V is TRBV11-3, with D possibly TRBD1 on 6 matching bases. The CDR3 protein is CASSQARGSEQFF. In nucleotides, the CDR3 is TGTGCCAGCAGCCAAGCAAGGGGGTCTGAGCAGTTCTTC. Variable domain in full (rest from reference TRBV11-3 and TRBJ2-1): EAGVVQSPRYKIIEKKQPVAFWCNPISGHNTLYWYLQNLGQGPELLIRYENEEAVDDSQLPKDRFSAERLKGVDSTLKIQPAELGDSAVYLCASSQARGSEQFFGPGTRLTVL.